A selection of T cell receptor beta chains follows, all from one sample in a study of control samples from healthy donors and cancer patients. Measured with immunoSEQ multiplex PCR; TCRdb has only the in-frame clones, and not every one. The table includes about 81,000 clones, about 93% detected once. The specimen was blood. The receptors come from a woman between 18 and 29 years old in good health. CDR3s include the opening cysteine and the closing phenylalanine or tryptophan. The D gene is left open where the match is weak. Clone size is shown for a subset of rows, as once, few, many or a class of expanded clone.

cdr3_nt	cdr3_aa	j_call	clone_size	v_call	d_call
TGTGCCAGCAGCCTCTACCCCGACAGCAACTATGGCTACACCTTC	CASSLYPDSNYGYTF	TRBJ1-2	NA	TRBV7-9	NA
TGTGCCAGCACCCGAGGAGGAGGACTAGCGAGTTTCGATGAGCAGTTCTTC	CASTRGGGLASFDEQFF	TRBJ2-1	NA	TRBV9	TRBD2
TGTGCCAGCAGCTTAGTGGGTGGACAGGGGGCTGAGAATGAGCAGTTCTTC	CASSLVGGQGAENEQFF	TRBJ2-1	NA	TRBV11-2	TRBD1
TGTGCCAGCACCACCCGAGGGGAGGGCGGACCCACAGATACGCAGTATTTT	CASTTRGEGGPTDTQYF	TRBJ2-3	few	TRBV13	TRBD2
TGTGCCAGCCGTGAGAGGAGAGTTGCAACCTACGAGCAGTACTTC	CASRERRVATYEQYF	TRBJ2-7	NA	TRBV6-1	NA
TGTGCCAGCAGTGTGGGACAGGGGCCGACCCGTAACTATGGCTACACCTTC	CASSVGQGPTRNYGYTF	TRBJ1-2	NA	TRBV6-1	TRBD1
TGTGCCAGCAGAATGGACATTGCGACCGGGGAGCTGTTTTTT	CASRMDIATGELFF	TRBJ2-2	NA	TRBV25-1	NA
TGTGCCACCAGTGAAGGGTACCACGAGCAGTACTTC	CATSEGYHEQYF	TRBJ2-7	once	TRBV24-1	NA
TGTGCCAGCAGTTTCGGGACGACAACTAATGAAAAACTGTTTTTT	CASSFGTTTNEKLFF	TRBJ1-4	NA	TRBV28	NA
TGTGCCAGCAGCTTGGTGGGGAACACTGAAGCTTTCTTT	CASSLVGNTEAFF	TRBJ1-1	NA	TRBV7-9	NA
TGTGCCAGCAGCGTAGAAATGAGCCCTAATGAAAAACTGTTTTTT	CASSVEMSPNEKLFF	TRBJ1-4	NA	TRBV9	NA
TGTGCCAGCAGCTTAGGAGGAGATGGACAGGGTTTCTACGAGCAGTACTTC	CASSLGGDGQGFYEQYF	TRBJ2-7	NA	TRBV7-9	TRBD1
TGTGCCAGCAGTTTATTTAACGGCTACTCCTACAATGAGCAGTTCTTC	CASSLFNGYSYNEQFF	TRBJ2-1	NA	TRBV27	NA
TGTGCCACCAGCAGTATTACGAACACCGGGGAGCTGTTTTTT	CATSSITNTGELFF	TRBJ2-2	NA	TRBV15	NA
TGTGCCAGCAGACAGGGGGCCTACGCTAGCTCCTACGAGCAGTACTTC	CASRQGAYASSYEQYF	TRBJ2-7	NA	TRBV19	TRBD1
TGCGCCAGCAGCCAAGAAGGTCTGGGCACTGAAGCTTTCTTT	CASSQEGLGTEAFF	TRBJ1-1	NA	TRBV4-1	NA
TGTGCCAGTAGTATCGCCGCACAATTGGGCTCCTACGAGCAGTACTTC	CASSIAAQLGSYEQYF	TRBJ2-7	NA	TRBV19	NA